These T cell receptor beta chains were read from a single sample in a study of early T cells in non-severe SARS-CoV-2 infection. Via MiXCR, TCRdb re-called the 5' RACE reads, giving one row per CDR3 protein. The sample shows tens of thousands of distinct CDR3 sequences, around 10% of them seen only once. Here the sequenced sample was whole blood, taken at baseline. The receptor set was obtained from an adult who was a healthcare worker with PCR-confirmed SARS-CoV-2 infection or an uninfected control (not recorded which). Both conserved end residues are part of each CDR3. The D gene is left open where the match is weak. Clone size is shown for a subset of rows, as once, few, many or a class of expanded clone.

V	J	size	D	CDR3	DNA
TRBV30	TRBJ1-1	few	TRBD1	CAWSTTGMNTEAFF	TGTGCCTGGAGCACGACAGGGATGAACACTGAAGCTTTCTTT
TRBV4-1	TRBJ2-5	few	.	CASSRGDLADQETQYF	TGCGCCAGCAGCCGAGGGGACCTGGCGGACCAAGAGACCCAGTACTTC
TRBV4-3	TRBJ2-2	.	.	CASSQNTRVGSFVELFF	TGCGCCAGCAGCCAGAACACTAGGGTGGGGTCGTTCGTGGAGCTGTTTTTT
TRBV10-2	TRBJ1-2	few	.	CASSEINRAYGYTF	TGCGCCAGCAGTGAGATTAACAGGGCCTATGGCTACACCTTC
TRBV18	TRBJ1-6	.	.	CASSPTGGRNSPLHF	TGTGCCAGCTCACCCACCGGGGGGAGGAATTCACCCCTCCACTTT
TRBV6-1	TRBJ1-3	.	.	CASTGYLAGSGNTIYF	TGTGCCAGCACCGGATATCTCGCTGGATCTGGAAACACCATATATTTT
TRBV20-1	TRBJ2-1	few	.	CSARRTGAGEQFF	TGCAGTGCCCGGAGAACTGGGGCAGGTGAGCAGTTCTTC
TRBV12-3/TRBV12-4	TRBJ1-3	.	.	CASTLPKGPSGNTIYF	TGTGCCAGCACCCTACCCAAGGGACCCTCTGGAAACACCATATATTTT
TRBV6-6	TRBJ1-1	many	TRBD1	CASSYSDRENTEAFF	TGTGCCAGCAGTTACTCTGACAGGGAAAACACTGAAGCTTTCTTT
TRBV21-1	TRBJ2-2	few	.	CASSKGPGGELFF	TGTGCCAGCAGCAAGGGGCCAGGCGGGGAGCTGTTTTTT
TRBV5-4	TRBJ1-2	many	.	CASSTIPGLLDYGYTF	TGTGCCAGCAGCACAATTCCGGGACTTCTAGACTATGGCTACACCTTC
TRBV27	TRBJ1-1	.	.	CASSLRTTGEAFF	TGTGCCAGCAGTTTAAGAACGACAGGTGAAGCTTTCTTT
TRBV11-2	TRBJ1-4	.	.	CASSSAPNEKLFF	TGTGCCAGCAGCTCGGCTCCTAATGAAAAACTGTTTTTT
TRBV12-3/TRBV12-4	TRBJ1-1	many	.	CASSLTTGPEAFF	TGTGCCAGCAGTTTAACAACCGGCCCCGAAGCTTTCTTT
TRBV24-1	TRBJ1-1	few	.	CATSGLHRAGQLENTEAFF	TGTGCCACCAGTGGCCTGCACCGCGCTGGACAGTTGGAGAACACTGAAGCTTTCTTT
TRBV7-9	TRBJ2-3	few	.	CASSLGTLNTQYF	TGTGCCAGCAGCTTAGGGACATTAAATACGCAGTATTTT
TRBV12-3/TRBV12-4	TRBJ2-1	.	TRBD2	CASSLLAPGTRREQFF	TGTGCCAGCAGTTTACTCGCCCCGGGGACTAGGCGCGAGCAGTTCTTC
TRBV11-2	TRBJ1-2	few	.	CASRMDSYGYTF	TGTGCCAGCAGGATGGATAGCTATGGCTACACCTTC
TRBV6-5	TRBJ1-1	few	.	CASSLRRAGEVKAFF	TGTGCCAGCAGTTTAAGGAGGGCAGGGGAGGTGAAAGCTTTCTTT
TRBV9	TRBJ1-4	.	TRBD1	CASSPGPGGNEKLFF	TGTGCCAGCAGCCCGGGCCCAGGGGGGAATGAAAAACTGTTTTTT
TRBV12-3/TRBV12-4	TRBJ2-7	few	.	CASSLWGLSEQYF	TGTGCCAGCAGTTTATGGGGGTTGAGCGAGCAGTACTTC
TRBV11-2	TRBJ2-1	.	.	CASTLSGGTSTLLYNEQFF	TGTGCCAGCACCCTATCGGGCGGGACTTCAACCCTGCTATACAATGAGCAGTTCTTC
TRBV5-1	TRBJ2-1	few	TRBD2	CASSLDAGRDNEQFF	TGCGCCAGCAGCTTGGATGCGGGGAGGGACAATGAGCAGTTCTTC
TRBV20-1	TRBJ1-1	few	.	CSAHQPGNTEAFF	TGCAGTGCACACCAGCCGGGGAACACTGAAGCTTTCTTT
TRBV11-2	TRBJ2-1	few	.	CASSFIGANEQFF	TGTGCCAGCAGCTTCATAGGGGCGAATGAGCAGTTCTTC
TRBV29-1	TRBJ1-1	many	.	CSVLGQGQSMNVEAFF	TGCAGCGTCTTAGGACAAGGGCAATCAATGAATGTTGAAGCTTTCTTT
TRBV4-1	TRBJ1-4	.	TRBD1	CASSRWDSAFDEKLFF	TGCGCCAGCAGCCGCTGGGACAGCGCATTTGACGAAAAACTGTTTTTT
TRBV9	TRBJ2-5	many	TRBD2	CASSSGGGLQETQYF	TGTGCCAGCAGTTCGGGCGGGGGGCTCCAAGAGACCCAGTACTTC
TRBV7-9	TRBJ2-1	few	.	CASSPSGAHNEQFF	TGTGCCAGCAGCCCTTCCGGGGCCCACAATGAGCAGTTCTTC
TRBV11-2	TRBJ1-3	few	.	CASSLAGEWNTIYF	TGTGCCAGCAGCTTAGCTGGGGAGTGGAACACCATATATTTT
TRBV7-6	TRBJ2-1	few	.	CASSSRINEQFF	TGTGCCAGCAGCTCCAGAATAAATGAGCAGTTCTTC
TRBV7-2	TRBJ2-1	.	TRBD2	CASRLTSGGGSEQFF	TGTGCCAGCAGGCTGACTAGCGGGGGTGGGAGCGAGCAGTTCTTC
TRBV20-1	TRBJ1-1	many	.	CSASLTGNTEAFF	TGCAGTGCTAGCCTGACAGGGAACACTGAAGCTTTCTTT
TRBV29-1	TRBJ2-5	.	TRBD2	CSSGLAETQYF	TGCAGCTCAGGACTAGCCGAGACCCAGTACTTC
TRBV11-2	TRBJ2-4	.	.	CASSLDRGTYIQYF	TGTGCCAGCAGCTTAGATCGAGGGACCTACATTCAGTACTTC